The sequence of this T cell receptor (beta chain) was determined in a study of tumor and adjacent non-tumor tissue in lung cancer. Overall study context: There were 11 to 13 adenocarcinoma, a couple of squamous cell carcinoma and 1 small cell lung cancer cases. Study conclusions and caveats: Top 100 clones took a larger repertoire share in normal lung. Compared with tumor, normal lung showed significantly lower TCR diversity.

No cell sorting was done before RNA was extracted from the tissue. Donors were chemotherapy-naive, newly diagnosed lung cancer surgical patients in China, August–late 2014. A modified ARM-PCR protocol with three rounds of nested PCR amplified TCRbeta. MiXCR, applied by TCRdb to the multiplex PCR reads, yields one record per CDR3 protein. This sample has some 120,000 distinct CDR3 sequences, with over 65% found just once. The germline V gene encodes CDR1 MGHDK and CDR2 SYGVNS. CDR3 length equals 15 residues. The trim removed 2 bases at V and 5 bases at J, leaving 6 bases unmatched. As to this clonotype: Its antigen is unidentified.

The sequence derives from a man aged 25 to 40 with non-small cell lung cancer. The J gene is TRBJ2-5, the V gene TRBV25-1; 9 bases agree with TRBD2. The material sequenced was lung tumor tissue. DNA of the CDR3: TGTGCCAGCAGTGAACTTGGCACTAGCGGGGAGACCCAGTACTTC. It codes for CASSELGTSGETQYF.